A selection of T cell receptor beta chains follows, all from one sample in a study of T-cell reconstitution after alpha-beta-depleted transplantation in children. One entry per CDR3 protein results from TCRdb running MiXCR on the PCR reads. The table includes about 110,000 distinct CDR3 sequences, 10% to 13% detected once. This specimen was PBMCs from the stem cell graft donor, taken from the stem cell graft. The source is a human donor who donated a stem cell graft to a child with acute lymphoblastic leukemia. Both conserved end residues are part of each CDR3. The order of the fields is D gene, V gene, clone size, J gene, CDR3 protein, CDR3 DNA. D genes are given only for firm matches. Clone size, where shown, is once, few, many, or a class for clones that have expanded.

D gene: .
V gene: TRBV12-3/TRBV12-4
clone size: many
J gene: TRBJ2-1
CDR3 protein: CASSPDPYDEQFF
CDR3 DNA: TGTGCCAGCAGTCCGGACCCGTACGATGAGCAGTTCTTC

D gene: .
V gene: TRBV5-1
clone size: many
J gene: TRBJ2-3
CDR3 protein: CASSLTDPYTDTQYF
CDR3 DNA: TGCGCCAGCAGCTTGACGGACCCATACACAGATACGCAGTATTTT

D gene: .
V gene: TRBV12-3/TRBV12-4
clone size: many
J gene: TRBJ1-4
CDR3 protein: CASNFGGGEKLFF
CDR3 DNA: TGTGCCAGCAACTTCGGGGGCGGTGAAAAACTGTTTTTT

D gene: .
V gene: TRBV3-1
clone size: many
J gene: TRBJ2-7
CDR3 protein: CASSQTADYEQYF
CDR3 DNA: TGTGCCAGCAGCCAGACAGCGGACTACGAGCAGTACTTC

D gene: TRBD1
V gene: TRBV10-3
clone size: many
J gene: TRBJ2-1
CDR3 protein: CATRLPGGTGGNEQFF
CDR3 DNA: TGTGCCACCCGTCTTCCAGGAGGGACAGGGGGCAATGAGCAGTTCTTC

D gene: .
V gene: TRBV29-1
clone size: many
J gene: TRBJ2-7
CDR3 protein: CSARNSYEQYF
CDR3 DNA: TGCAGCGCGAGAAACAGCTACGAGCAGTACTTC

D gene: TRBD2
V gene: TRBV7-2
clone size: many
J gene: TRBJ2-3
CDR3 protein: CASSSKLAGIRRSQYF
CDR3 DNA: TGTGCCAGCAGCTCCAAATTAGCGGGGATCCGTAGGTCGCAGTATTTT

D gene: TRBD2
V gene: TRBV7-2
clone size: many
J gene: TRBJ2-1
CDR3 protein: CASSLGAGVNNEQFF
CDR3 DNA: TGTGCCAGCAGCCTAGGAGCGGGGGTGAACAATGAGCAGTTCTTC

D gene: .
V gene: TRBV5-1
clone size: many
J gene: TRBJ2-7
CDR3 protein: CASSPLQGSTYEQYF
CDR3 DNA: TGCGCCAGCAGCCCCTTGCAGGGGTCCACCTACGAGCAGTACTTC

D gene: .
V gene: TRBV12-3/TRBV12-4
clone size: many
J gene: TRBJ1-2
CDR3 protein: CASSPGTLYGYTF
CDR3 DNA: TGTGCCAGCAGTCCCGGAACCCTCTATGGCTACACCTTC

D gene: .
V gene: TRBV20-1
clone size: many
J gene: TRBJ1-1
CDR3 protein: CSAGLDDRNTEAFF
CDR3 DNA: TGCAGTGCGGGGTTGGACGACCGAAACACTGAAGCTTTCTTT

D gene: .
V gene: TRBV20-1
clone size: many
J gene: TRBJ2-7
CDR3 protein: CSAGGQTYEQYF
CDR3 DNA: TGCAGTGCCGGGGGACAGACCTACGAGCAGTACTTC

D gene: TRBD1
V gene: TRBV7-9
clone size: many
J gene: TRBJ2-3
CDR3 protein: CASSGRDRQGDTQYF
CDR3 DNA: TGTGCCAGCAGCGGGCGGGACAGGCAGGGAGATACGCAGTATTTT

D gene: .
V gene: TRBV24-1
clone size: many
J gene: TRBJ1-1
CDR3 protein: CATLSWQQTMNTEAFF
CDR3 DNA: TGTGCCACCCTCTCCTGGCAGCAAACAATGAACACTGAAGCTTTCTTT

D gene: .
V gene: TRBV27
clone size: many
J gene: TRBJ2-3
CDR3 protein: CASSLLVALSTDTQYF
CDR3 DNA: TGTGCCAGCAGTTTATTAGTAGCCCTTAGCACAGATACGCAGTATTTT

D gene: TRBD2
V gene: TRBV5-1
clone size: many
J gene: TRBJ2-5
CDR3 protein: CASSLGPAGVEETQYF
CDR3 DNA: TGCGCCAGCAGCTTGGGGCCAGCGGGAGTGGAAGAGACCCAGTACTTC

D gene: TRBD1
V gene: TRBV9
clone size: many
J gene: TRBJ2-7
CDR3 protein: CASGTGDSYEQYF
CDR3 DNA: TGTGCCAGCGGAACAGGGGACTCCTACGAGCAGTACTTC

D gene: .
V gene: TRBV12-3/TRBV12-4
clone size: many
J gene: TRBJ2-7
CDR3 protein: CASSHFSYEQYF
CDR3 DNA: TGTGCCAGCAGCCACTTTTCCTACGAGCAGTACTTC

D gene: TRBD1
V gene: TRBV13
clone size: many
J gene: TRBJ1-4
CDR3 protein: CASSPGGQGRKLFF
CDR3 DNA: TGTGCCAGCAGCCCGGGCGGACAGGGAAGAAAACTGTTTTTT

D gene: .
V gene: TRBV7-9
clone size: many
J gene: TRBJ1-4
CDR3 protein: CASTFLGGTNEKLFF
CDR3 DNA: TGTGCCAGCACCTTCCTGGGAGGGACAAATGAAAAACTGTTTTTT

D gene: .
V gene: TRBV6-6
clone size: many
J gene: TRBJ1-5
CDR3 protein: CASRRGENQPQHF
CDR3 DNA: TGTGCCAGCAGAAGGGGGGAAAATCAGCCCCAGCATTTT

D gene: .
V gene: TRBV12-3/TRBV12-4
clone size: .
J gene: TRBJ2-1
CDR3 protein: CASRGPPGRFF
CDR3 DNA: TGTGCCAGCAGAGGCCCCCCGGGCAGGTTCTTC

D gene: TRBD1
V gene: TRBV6-6
clone size: many
J gene: TRBJ2-7
CDR3 protein: CASSQDRREQYF
CDR3 DNA: TGTGCCAGCAGTCAGGACAGGAGGGAGCAGTACTTC

D gene: TRBD2
V gene: TRBV9
clone size: many
J gene: TRBJ2-3
CDR3 protein: CASSVVGHRGGSTDTQYF
CDR3 DNA: TGTGCCAGCAGCGTAGTCGGGCACCGGGGGGGTAGCACAGATACGCAGTATTTT

D gene: TRBD2
V gene: TRBV28
clone size: .
J gene: TRBJ2-7
CDR3 protein: CDSSRTMAGDSYEQYF
CDR3 DNA: TGTGACAGCAGTCGTACTATGGCGGGGGACTCCTACGAGCAGTACTTC

D gene: TRBD1
V gene: TRBV7-9
clone size: .
J gene: TRBJ1-1
CDR3 protein: CASAQGDTEAFF
CDR3 DNA: TGTGCCAGCGCCCAGGGGGACACTGAAGCTTTCTTT

D gene: .
V gene: TRBV7-7
clone size: many
J gene: TRBJ2-5
CDR3 protein: CASSFGNKETQYF
CDR3 DNA: TGTGCTAGCAGCTTCGGCAACAAAGAGACCCAGTACTTC

D gene: TRBD2
V gene: TRBV6-1
clone size: many
J gene: TRBJ2-3
CDR3 protein: CASGNSGRVADTQYF
CDR3 DNA: TGTGCCAGCGGTAATAGCGGGAGAGTTGCAGATACGCAGTATTTT

D gene: .
V gene: TRBV12-3/TRBV12-4
clone size: many
J gene: TRBJ1-6
CDR3 protein: CASLNFGSYNSPLHF
CDR3 DNA: TGTGCCAGCCTCAATTTCGGCTCCTATAATTCACCCCTCCACTTT

D gene: .
V gene: TRBV18
clone size: many
J gene: TRBJ2-5
CDR3 protein: CASSPEGETQYF
CDR3 DNA: TGTGCCAGCTCACCAGAGGGAGAGACCCAGTACTTC

D gene: .
V gene: TRBV20-1
clone size: many
J gene: TRBJ2-1
CDR3 protein: CSAEGLLDTEQFF
CDR3 DNA: TGCAGTGCAGAGGGGCTGCTCGACACTGAGCAGTTCTTC

D gene: .
V gene: TRBV6-5
clone size: many
J gene: TRBJ2-3
CDR3 protein: CASSYSGRGADTQYF
CDR3 DNA: TGTGCCAGCAGTTACTCGGGCAGGGGTGCAGATACGCAGTATTTT

D gene: TRBD2
V gene: TRBV5-1
clone size: many
J gene: TRBJ2-1
CDR3 protein: CASSLGAGAYNEQFF
CDR3 DNA: TGCGCCAGCAGCTTGGGAGCGGGGGCATACAATGAGCAGTTCTTC

D gene: TRBD2
V gene: TRBV27
clone size: many
J gene: TRBJ2-3
CDR3 protein: CASSLVYGEGPDTQYF
CDR3 DNA: TGTGCCAGCAGTCTAGTTTACGGGGAGGGCCCAGATACGCAGTATTTT

D gene: .
V gene: TRBV7-9
clone size: .
J gene: TRBJ2-7
CDR3 protein: CASSLAAWFEQYF
CDR3 DNA: TGTGCCAGCAGCTTAGCCGCCTGGTTCGAGCAGTACTTC

D gene: .
V gene: TRBV20-1
clone size: many
J gene: TRBJ2-1
CDR3 protein: CSAKTLAYSYNEQFF
CDR3 DNA: TGCAGTGCTAAGACTCTGGCGTACTCCTACAATGAGCAGTTCTTC

D gene: .
V gene: TRBV19
clone size: .
J gene: TRBJ1-5
CDR3 protein: CASSTGEGQPQHF
CDR3 DNA: TGTGCCAGTAGTACGGGGGAAGGTCAGCCCCAGCATTTT

D gene: TRBD2
V gene: TRBV25-1
clone size: many
J gene: TRBJ2-2
CDR3 protein: CASSRGVNTGELFF
CDR3 DNA: TGTGCCAGCAGTCGGGGGGTGAACACCGGGGAGCTGTTTTTT

D gene: TRBD1
V gene: TRBV9
clone size: many
J gene: TRBJ2-7
CDR3 protein: CASSPAWDRYDEQYF
CDR3 DNA: TGTGCCAGCAGCCCCGCTTGGGACAGGTACGACGAGCAGTACTTC

D gene: TRBD1
V gene: TRBV12-3/TRBV12-4
clone size: many
J gene: TRBJ2-3
CDR3 protein: CASSKKQGAMPGLSDTQYF
CDR3 DNA: TGTGCCAGCAGTAAGAAACAGGGGGCGATGCCGGGACTATCAGATACGCAGTATTTT

D gene: .
V gene: TRBV3-1
clone size: .
J gene: TRBJ2-6
CDR3 protein: CAISLGGGLSGANVLTF
CDR3 DNA: TGTGCCATCAGCCTCGGGGGAGGCCTCTCTGGGGCCAACGTCCTGACTTTC

D gene: .
V gene: TRBV30
clone size: few
J gene: TRBJ1-5
CDR3 protein: CAWAAPQHF
CDR3 DNA: TGTGCCTGGGCAGCCCCTCAGCATTTT

D gene: .
V gene: TRBV6-4
clone size: many
J gene: TRBJ1-4
CDR3 protein: CASRCQVDEKLFF
CDR3 DNA: TGTGCCAGCAGGTGTCAGGTCGATGAAAAACTGTTTTTT

D gene: .
V gene: TRBV9
clone size: many
J gene: TRBJ2-1
CDR3 protein: CASSSAGAYNEQFF
CDR3 DNA: TGTGCCAGCAGCTCCGCCGGGGCCTACAATGAGCAGTTCTTC

D gene: TRBD2
V gene: TRBV19
clone size: many
J gene: TRBJ2-1
CDR3 protein: CASSPGRAVLFEQFF
CDR3 DNA: TGTGCCAGTAGCCCCGGGAGGGCCGTCCTCTTTGAGCAGTTCTTC

D gene: .
V gene: TRBV20-1
clone size: many
J gene: TRBJ1-1
CDR3 protein: CSAAQGNTEAFF
CDR3 DNA: TGCAGTGCAGCACAGGGGAACACTGAAGCTTTCTTT

D gene: .
V gene: TRBV27
clone size: many
J gene: TRBJ2-1
CDR3 protein: CASSFLTGLNEQFF
CDR3 DNA: TGTGCCAGCAGTTTTCTTACAGGGTTGAATGAGCAGTTCTTC

D gene: TRBD1
V gene: TRBV5-1
clone size: many
J gene: TRBJ2-1
CDR3 protein: CASSPSGTGVNEQFF
CDR3 DNA: TGCGCCAGCAGCCCCTCTGGGACAGGGGTCAATGAGCAGTTCTTC

D gene: .
V gene: TRBV5-1
clone size: many
J gene: TRBJ1-5
CDR3 protein: CASSLATGGQPQHF
CDR3 DNA: TGCGCCAGCAGCTTGGCGACAGGAGGTCAGCCCCAGCATTTT

D gene: .
V gene: TRBV7-2
clone size: many
J gene: TRBJ1-4
CDR3 protein: CASSLQGSEKLFF
CDR3 DNA: TGTGCCAGCAGCTTACAGGGTTCTGAAAAACTGTTTTTT

D gene: .
V gene: TRBV24-1
clone size: .
J gene: TRBJ2-7
CDR3 protein: CATSDYQEQYF
CDR3 DNA: TGTGCCACCAGTGATTATCAGGAGCAGTACTTC

D gene: TRBD2
V gene: TRBV20-1
clone size: many
J gene: TRBJ2-1
CDR3 protein: CSASLAGGFNEQFF
CDR3 DNA: TGCAGTGCTTCACTAGCGGGAGGCTTCAATGAGCAGTTCTTC

D gene: TRBD1
V gene: TRBV12-3/TRBV12-4
clone size: many
J gene: TRBJ2-3
CDR3 protein: CASSPTDRGTQYF
CDR3 DNA: TGTGCCAGCAGTCCGACCGACAGGGGTACGCAGTATTTT

D gene: .
V gene: TRBV18
clone size: .
J gene: TRBJ2-3
CDR3 protein: CASSGTVEADTQYF
CDR3 DNA: TGTGCCAGCTCAGGTACAGTAGAGGCCGATACGCAGTATTTT

D gene: .
V gene: TRBV6-2/TRBV6-3
clone size: .
J gene: TRBJ2-7
CDR3 protein: CASSYVATYEQYF
CDR3 DNA: TGTGCCAGCAGTTACGTGGCTACCTACGAGCAGTACTTC

D gene: .
V gene: TRBV29-1
clone size: many
J gene: TRBJ2-7
CDR3 protein: CSVVEDTYEQYF
CDR3 DNA: TGCAGCGTTGTGGAGGATACCTACGAGCAGTACTTC

D gene: .
V gene: TRBV7-2
clone size: many
J gene: TRBJ2-2
CDR3 protein: CASSVTRSGELFF
CDR3 DNA: TGTGCCAGCAGCGTAACTAGGTCCGGGGAGCTGTTTTTT